Detailed here is one T cell receptor beta chain. CDR3 size: 14 residues. Germline V lookup: CDR1 ENHRY, CDR2 SYGVKD. V trimming: 0 bases; J trimming: 4 bases; junction bases outside the gene matches: 2. The data belong to a study of blood T cell repertoires in COVID-19. Per the original data handling: Reference gene primers were amplified, and this amplification served to estimate nucleated cell counts. This table comes from immunoSEQ multiplex PCR, and its TCRdb copy is limited to in-frame clones, with some not included. V, J and clone size are taken as reported in that table, and D and trimming were inferred from the DNA itself. The data contain some 76,000 clones, roughly nine tenths of them seen just once; the ten biggest clones take up under 20%.

This TCR was recovered from an elderly man in a cohort sampled during active COVID-19. The V call is TRBV10-3, the J call TRBJ1-2; TRBD1 matches 7 bases. Sequenced input: peripheral blood. In nucleotides, the CDR3 is TGTGCCATCAGTGAGTCGGGACAGTTCTATGGCTACACCTTC. It yields the protein CAISESGQFYGYTF.